This passage covers 28 T cell receptor beta chains from one sample sequenced in a study of T cell repertoires in cytomegalovirus infection. From the reads, TCRdb called clonotypes with MiXCR, one entry per CDR3 protein. The sample has some 270,000 distinct CDR3 sequences; approximately 17% are singletons. Sample: CD8+ T cells from PBMCs. The receptors were sampled from a human donor in good health (CMV status not recorded). Some clones in this sample may be carry-over from other donors' samples.

This clonotype was counted ten times or more. The genes are TRBV4-1 and TRBJ2-2; the D gene is possibly TRBD1 (6 bases). Per germline, CDR1 MGHRA and CDR2 YSYEKL. V was trimmed by 4 bases and J by 1 base, leaving 7 bases between them. CDR3 size: 14 residues. The DNA for the CDR3 is TGCGCCAGCAGCCCGGGACAGAACACCGGGGAGCTGTTTTTT. This sequence encodes CASSPGQNTGELFF.

This clonotype turned up a few times. The chain recombines TRBV28 with TRBJ2-1, with TRBD1 identical over 9 bases. Unmatched junction bases numbered 14, after V lost 5 bases and J lost 9 bases. The CDR3 totals 16 residues. The germline V gene has CDR1 MDHEN and CDR2 SYDVKM. DNA of the CDR3: TGTGCCAGCAGTCCCTCGGGACAGGGATTCTACGCTGAGCAGTTCTTC. This translates into CASSPSGQGFYAEQFF. Complete variable domain (other parts from reference TRBV28 and TRBJ2-1): DVKVTQSSRYLVKRTGEKVFLECVQDMDHENMFWYRQDPGLGLRLIYFSYDVKMKEKGDIPEGYSVSREKKERFSLILESASTNQTSMYLCASSPSGQGFYAEQFFGPGTRLTVL.

This clonotype was counted a few times. The chain recombines TRBV27 with TRBJ2-3; 8 nucleotides line up with TRBD1. Trimming cost V 2 bases and J 5 bases; bases outside gene matches: 9. Per germline, CDR1 MNHEY and CDR2 SMNVEV (reference sequence). The CDR3 has 16 residues. The chain's CDR3 is CASSLSGQGFRDTQYF. In DNA form, the CDR3 reads TGTGCCAGCAGTTTAAGCGGACAGGGATTTCGAGATACGCAGTATTTT.

V and J are TRBV5-6 and TRBJ2-4; TRBD1 might be the D (5 bases). The CDR3 runs 15 residues. The germline gives CDR1 SGHDT, CDR2 YYEEEE. V was shortened by 0 bases and J by 4 bases, with 11 bases between the two germline ends. In DNA, the CDR3 is TGTGCCAGCAGCTTGGTAAAGGCAGGGAAAAACATTCAGTACTTC. Its translation: CASSLVKAGKNIQYF.

This clonotype came up a few times. The chain joins TRBV29-1 to TRBJ1-2, with D hard to call. The CDR3 runs 11 residues. The germline V gene has CDR1 SQVTM and CDR2 ANQGSEA. The V end lost 3 bases, the J end lost 7 bases, and 9 bases lay between the germline ends. The CDR3 is CSVDLRSGYTF. The CDR3 region has the DNA TGCAGCGTTGACCTCCGCTCTGGCTACACCTTC. The full variable domain, with the rest looked up from reference TRBV29-1 and TRBJ1-2, is SAVISQKPSRDICQRGTSLTIQCQVDSQVTMMFWYRQQPGQSLTLIATANQGSEATYESGFVIDKFPISRPNLTFSTLTVSNMSPEDSSIYLCSVDLRSGYTFGSGTRLTVV.

This clonotype was seen repeatedly, ten times or more. This chain uses TRBV7-8 with TRBJ2-3; 10 positions agree with TRBD2. Germline V gene lookup returns CDR1 SGHVS and CDR2 FQNEAQ. This CDR3 comprises 16 residues. V was pared by 1 base and J by 5 bases, with 6 bases of the junction left unmatched. The CDR3, as DNA: TGTGCCAGCAGCTTAGAGAGCGGGGGGGCTCTAGATACGCAGTATTTT. Translated: CASSLESGGALDTQYF.

The sample holds many counts of this clonotype. The chain joins TRBV5-6 to TRBJ2-2, with D uncertain. Germline V gives CDR1 SGHDT, CDR2 YYEEEE. V was pared by 0 bases and J by 1 base, with 10 bases between. CDR3 size: 16 residues. Here the CDR3 reads CASSLGALLNTGELFF. Here the CDR3 DNA reads TGTGCCAGCAGCTTGGGGGCTCTCCTGAACACCGGGGAGCTGTTTTTT.

A few counts support this clonotype. The rearrangement joins TRBV15 to TRBJ2-5; D uncertain. The CDR3 consists of 14 residues. Trimming left V 3 bases short and J 0 bases short, with 8 bases between. Looked up from germline, CDR1 is LNHNV and CDR2 is YYDKDF (reference sequence). CDR3 sequence (DNA): TGTGCCACCAGCAGCTCGTCGTACCAAGAGACCCAGTACTTC. This sequence encodes CATSSSSYQETQYF.

This clonotype was picked up many times. This sequence joins TRBV14 and TRBJ2-2, with D tentatively TRBD2 (5 bases). The CDR3 is 17 amino acids. CDR1 SGHDN and CDR2 FVKESK come from the germline V gene. V was trimmed by 1 base and J by 7 bases, leaving 19 bases between them. As DNA, the CDR3 is TGTGCCAGCAGCCAAGTCAACATGGACTGGGAAGGCGGGGAGCTGTTTTTT. This codes for CASSQVNMDWEGGELFF.

This sequence joins TRBV12-3 or TRBV12-4 and TRBJ1-2; no reliable D call. This CDR3 contains 13 residues. The germline V and J ends were trimmed by 3 bases and 7 bases, with 12 bases remaining between them. CDR3 sequence: CASSLGYLGGYTF. The CDR3 DNA reads as TGTGCCAGCAGTTTGGGCTATCTTGGTGGCTACACCTTC.

This clonotype was found many times. This chain links TRBV7-6 with TRBJ2-1; D not resolved. Germline V gene data show CDR1 as SGHVS and CDR2 as FNYEAQ. This CDR3 has 17 residues. The germline V and J ends were trimmed by 3 bases and 1 base, with 16 bases remaining between them. The CDR3 sequence: CASSFNPAVISYNEQFF. Here the CDR3 DNA reads TGTGCCAGCAGCTTCAATCCGGCCGTAATTTCCTACAATGAGCAGTTCTTC.

J is TRBJ2-2 and V is TRBV20-1; TRBD1 matches at 7 bases. Germline values: CDR1 DFQATT, CDR2 SNEGSKA (reference sequence). V dropped 3 bases and J dropped 6; count of bases not matched to a gene: 4. The CDR3 loop spans 13 amino acids. The CDR3 sequence is CSARTGSSGELFF. The CDR3 nucleotides read TGCAGTGCTAGGACAGGGAGTTCCGGGGAGCTGTTTTTT.

This chain joins TRBV11-3 and TRBJ1-1; D possibly corresponds to TRBD1 (5 bases). The germline V and J ends were trimmed by 5 bases and 3 bases, with 13 bases remaining between them. Germline assignment: CDR1 SGHNT and CDR2 YENEEA. This CDR3 is built from 14 residues. This CDR3 reads CASSARGGDTEAFF. CDR3 bases: TGTGCCAGCAGCGCCCGGGGAGGGGACACTGAAGCTTTCTTT.

This clonotype was detected only a few times. The chain employs TRBV10-3 and TRBJ1-5; 7 bases are shared with TRBD1. The CDR3 is 15 amino acids. Germline assignment: CDR1 ENHRY and CDR2 SYGVKD. The J segment lost 5 bases and the V segment lost 3 bases, leaving 7 bases of the junction unmatched. The CDR3 protein is CAISDLDREDQPQHF. As DNA, the CDR3 is TGTGCCATCAGTGATCTCGACAGGGAAGATCAGCCCCAGCATTTT.

The chain joins TRBV6-2 or TRBV6-3 to TRBJ2-1; D is unresolved. V was cut by 5 bases and J by 6 bases, with 11 bases left in between. CDR1 and CDR2 from the germline V gene are MNHEY and SVGEGT. This CDR3 comprises 13 residues. This CDR3 reads CASSPFRANEQFF. CDR3 in DNA: TGTGCCAGCAGTCCCTTTCGGGCCAATGAGCAGTTCTTC.

The rearrangement joins TRBV6-1 to TRBJ2-7, with D unresolved. CDR1 is MNHNS, CDR2 SASEGT, per germline. Trimming took off 2 bases at V and 3 bases at J, with 11 bases between the two ends. The CDR3 runs to 14 residues. CDR3 coding DNA: TGTGCCAGCAGTGAATGGGCCAGGAGCTACGAGCAGTACTTC. Translated, it gives CASSEWARSYEQYF.

This clonotype has a count of ten or more. V gene TRBV28 combines with J gene TRBJ1-1; no clear D. Germline values: CDR1 MDHEN, CDR2 SYDVKM. The ends were cut back, 7 bases at V and 3 bases at J, with 18 bases in the middle. This CDR3 region has 15 residues. The CDR3 nucleotides read TGTGCCAGCATGTGGTATGGGAGTCGGGACACTGAAGCTTTCTTT. Translating it yields CASMWYGSRDTEAFF.

The genes are TRBV5-6 and TRBJ1-5, with D hard to call. Germline V gene sequence: CDR1 SGHDT, CDR2 YYEEEE. V was pared by 2 bases and J by 1 base, with 16 bases between. There are 17 residues in the CDR3. CDR3 in DNA: TGTGCCAGCAGCTTATTATTATGGGTTTTAAGCAATCAGCCCCAGCATTTT. Protein: CASSLLLWVLSNQPQHF.

V and J are TRBV11-2 and TRBJ2-1; TRBD2 matches 8 bases. Germline CDR1 reads SGHAT; CDR2 reads FQNNGV. This CDR3 region has 16 residues. Trimming cost V 2 bases and J 6 bases; bases outside gene matches: 9. The CDR3 region is CASSLSGLAGVNEQFF. CDR3 nucleotide sequence: TGTGCCAGCAGCTTATCCGGGCTAGCGGGTGTCAATGAGCAGTTCTTC.

This clonotype was observed a handful of times. This chain uses TRBV20-1 with TRBJ2-3; D is undetermined. Looked up from germline, CDR1 is DFQATT and CDR2 is SNEGSKA (reference sequence). V gave up 0 bases and J gave up 4 bases, with 17 bases separating them. This CDR3 region has 16 residues. The DNA for the CDR3 is TGCAGTGCTAGAGATGTTCGAACAATTAGTGCAGATACGCAGTATTTT. Residues: CSARDVRTISADTQYF.

This clonotype was detected many times. This chain uses TRBV19 with TRBJ1-5; the match to TRBD1 covers 12 bases. This CDR3 has 15 amino acids. CDR1 LNHDA and CDR2 SQIVND come from the germline V gene (reference sequence). V was pared by 5 bases and J by 4 bases, with 3 bases of the junction left unmatched. CDR3 nucleotides: TGTGCCAGTAGTTCGGGACAGGGGGCTAATCAGCCCCAGCATTTT. Protein sequence: CASSSGQGANQPQHF.

This clonotype occurred many times. The rearrangement uses TRBV7-8 and TRBJ1-1; 8 nucleotides align to TRBD1. Germline V lookup: CDR1 SGHVS, CDR2 FQNEAQ. The CDR3 is 16 amino acids. V lost 1 base and J lost 5; bases outside the gene matches: 9. This CDR3 is CASSLEAGGVFTEAFF. CDR3 in DNA: TGTGCCAGCAGCTTAGAGGCAGGGGGCGTGTTTACTGAAGCTTTCTTT.

This clonotype was seen a handful of times. The rearrangement links TRBV7-2 to TRBJ1-3; possible D gene TRBD1, 5 bases. In germline, CDR1 is SGHTA, CDR2 FQGNSA. The CDR3 loop spans 18 amino acids. V was clipped by 3 bases and J by 0 bases, with 18 bases between them. CDR3 sequence reads: CASSFSDRTTYSGNTIYF. CDR3 coding DNA: TGTGCCAGCAGCTTTTCAGACAGAACAACTTACTCTGGAAACACCATATATTTT.

This clonotype was picked up many times. The gene calls are TRBV20-1 and TRBJ1-4, with 7 positions matching TRBD1. The J segment lost 7 bases and the V segment lost 7 bases, leaving 12 bases of the junction unmatched. CDR1 and CDR2 from the germline V gene are DFQATT and SNEGSKA (reference sequence). The CDR3 covers 14 residues. CDR3 sequence: CSGLRDRGIEKLFF. The CDR3 DNA is TGCAGTGGCCTCCGGGACAGAGGCATTGAAAAACTGTTTTTT.

Only a few counts were recorded for this clonotype. The V and J genes are TRBV29-1 and TRBJ2-7; tentatively, D is TRBD2 (6 bases). This CDR3 spans 15 amino acids. Germline CDR1 is SQVTM and CDR2 is ANQGSEA. V lost 1 base and J lost 0, with 13 bases in between. As DNA, the CDR3 is TGCAGCGTTGAAGGGGAGGATCCCTCCTCCTACGAGCAGTACTTC. It encodes CSVEGEDPSSYEQYF.

The chain has TRBV4-1 and TRBJ1-6; D gene unclear. Between the trimmed V and J ends, which lost 0 bases and 6 bases, there was a span of 12 bases. Germline CDR1 is MGHRA and CDR2 is YSYEKL. The CDR3 has 16 residues. The DNA for the CDR3 is TGCGCCAGCAGCCAAGAAAGGCGGTCAGCTAATTCACCCCTCCACTTT. Its protein is CASSQERRSANSPLHF.

V is TRBV28 and J is TRBJ2-5; 7 positions match TRBD1. Germline CDR1 is MDHEN and CDR2 is SYDVKM. The CDR3 consists of 16 residues. The V gene end was trimmed by 2 bases and the J gene end by 5 bases; junction bases not matched to a gene: 11. The CDR3 spells CASSLDVTGFIETQYF. The CDR3 DNA reads TGTGCCAGCAGTTTAGACGTGACAGGGTTTATCGAGACCCAGTACTTC.

In DNA, the CDR3 is TGTGCCAGCAGCGGGACGGACCCCTACGAGCAGTACTTC. It is translated as CASSGTDPYEQYF. This chain joins TRBV12-3 or TRBV12-4 and TRBJ2-7; the D call may be TRBD1 or TRBD2 (5 bases each). Trimming stripped 6 bases from V and 2 bases from J, with 11 bases between. The CDR3 is 13 residues long.